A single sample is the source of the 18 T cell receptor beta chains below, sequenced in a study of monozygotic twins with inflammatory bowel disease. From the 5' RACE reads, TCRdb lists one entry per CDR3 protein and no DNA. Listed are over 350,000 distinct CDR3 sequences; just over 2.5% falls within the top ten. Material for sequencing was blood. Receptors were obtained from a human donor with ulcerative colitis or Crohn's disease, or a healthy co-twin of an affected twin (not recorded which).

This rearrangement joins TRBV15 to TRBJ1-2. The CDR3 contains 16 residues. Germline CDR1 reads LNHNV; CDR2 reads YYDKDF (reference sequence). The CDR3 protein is CATSRDPDEVDYGYTF.

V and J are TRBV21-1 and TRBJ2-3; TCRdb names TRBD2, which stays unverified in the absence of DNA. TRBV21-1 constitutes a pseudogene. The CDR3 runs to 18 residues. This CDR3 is CASSKNDAGLADTDTQYF.

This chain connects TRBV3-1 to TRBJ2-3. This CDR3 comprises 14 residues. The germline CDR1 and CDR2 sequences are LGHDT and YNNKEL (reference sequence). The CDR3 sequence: CASAGGTITDTQYF.

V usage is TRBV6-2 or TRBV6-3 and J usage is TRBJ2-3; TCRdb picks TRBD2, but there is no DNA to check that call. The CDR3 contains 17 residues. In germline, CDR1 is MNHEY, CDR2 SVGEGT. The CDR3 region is CASSPRLAGSQTDTQYF.

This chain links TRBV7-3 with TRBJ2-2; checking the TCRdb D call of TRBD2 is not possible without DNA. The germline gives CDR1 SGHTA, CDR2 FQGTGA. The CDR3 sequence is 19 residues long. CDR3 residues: CASSLHPPSGRPNTGELFF.

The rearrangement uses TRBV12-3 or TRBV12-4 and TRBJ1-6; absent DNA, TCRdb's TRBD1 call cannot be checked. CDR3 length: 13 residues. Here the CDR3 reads CAIRGPGDSPLHF.

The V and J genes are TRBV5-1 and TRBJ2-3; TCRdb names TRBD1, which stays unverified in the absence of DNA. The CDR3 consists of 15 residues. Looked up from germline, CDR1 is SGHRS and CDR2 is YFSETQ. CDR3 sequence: CASSPTLQGTDTQYF.

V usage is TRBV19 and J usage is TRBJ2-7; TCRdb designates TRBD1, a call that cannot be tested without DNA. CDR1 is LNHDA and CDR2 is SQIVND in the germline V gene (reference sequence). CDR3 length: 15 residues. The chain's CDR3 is CASSILPGGHYEQYF.

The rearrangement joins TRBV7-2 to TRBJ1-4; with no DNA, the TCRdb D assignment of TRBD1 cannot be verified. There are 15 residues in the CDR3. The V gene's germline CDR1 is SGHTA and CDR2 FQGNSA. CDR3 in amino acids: CASSLRGGDNEKLFF.

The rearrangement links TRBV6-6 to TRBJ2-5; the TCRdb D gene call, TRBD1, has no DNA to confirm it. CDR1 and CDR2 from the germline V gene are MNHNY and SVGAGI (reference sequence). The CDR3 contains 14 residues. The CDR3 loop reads CASTTPGQQETQYF.

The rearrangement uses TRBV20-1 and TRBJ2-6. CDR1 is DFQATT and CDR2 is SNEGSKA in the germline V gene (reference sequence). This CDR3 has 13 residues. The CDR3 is CSADFPGANVLTF.

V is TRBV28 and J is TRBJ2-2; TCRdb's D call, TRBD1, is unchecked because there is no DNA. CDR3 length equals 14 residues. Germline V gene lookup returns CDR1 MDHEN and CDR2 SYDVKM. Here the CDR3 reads CASSFQGRNGELFF.

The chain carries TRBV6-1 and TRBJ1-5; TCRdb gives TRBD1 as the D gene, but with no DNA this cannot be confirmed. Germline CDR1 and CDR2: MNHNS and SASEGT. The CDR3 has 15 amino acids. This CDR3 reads CASREGSRANQPQHF.

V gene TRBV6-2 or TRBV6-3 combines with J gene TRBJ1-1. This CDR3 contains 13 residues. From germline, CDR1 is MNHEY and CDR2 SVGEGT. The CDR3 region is CASSARMNTEAFF.

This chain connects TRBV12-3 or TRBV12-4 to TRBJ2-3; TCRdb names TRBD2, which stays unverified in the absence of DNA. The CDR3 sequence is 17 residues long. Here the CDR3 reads CASSLAGEGISTDTQYF.

The CDR3 reads CSARGTSGAIYEQYF. J is TRBJ2-7 and V is TRBV20-1; TCRdb picks TRBD2, but there is no DNA to check that call. CDR3 length: 15 residues. Germline V gene sequence: CDR1 DFQATT, CDR2 SNEGSKA (reference sequence).

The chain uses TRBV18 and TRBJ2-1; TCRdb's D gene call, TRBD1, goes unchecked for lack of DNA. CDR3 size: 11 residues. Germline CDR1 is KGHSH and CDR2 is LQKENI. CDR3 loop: CASSPGTEQFF.

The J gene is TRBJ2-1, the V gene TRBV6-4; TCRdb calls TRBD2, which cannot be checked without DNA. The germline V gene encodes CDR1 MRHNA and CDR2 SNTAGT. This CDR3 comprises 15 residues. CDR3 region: CASRLRGGANNEQFF.